This TCR beta chain was observed in a study of regulatory T cells. Whole-study findings and limits: In CD3G-deficient patients, conventional CD4+ T cells were enriched for hydrophobic CDR3 residues at positions 6 and 7.

Primers: 52 TRBV forward and 13 TRBJ reverse. TCRdb's table, derived via immunoSEQ multiplex PCR, lists solely in-frame clones and lacks some. The sample holds roughly 23,000 clones; about 88% are singletons and the top ten take roughly 1.3%. This CDR3 spans 12 amino acids. Germline lookup yields CDR1 ENHRY and CDR2 SYGVKD. A note on this clone: Its antigen is not identified.

The origin of this receptor is a child younger than 18 with CD3G deficiency. The sequencing input was conventional CD4+ T cells sorted from blood. The chain uses TRBV10-3 and TRBJ2-5, with D uncertain. Gene TRBJ2-7 matches the end of the DNA better, so the J call may be wrong. CDR3 protein: CAISEDINEQYF. In DNA, the CDR3 is TGTGCCATCAGTGAGGATATCAACGAGCAGTACTTC.